Listed below are T cell receptor beta chains from one sample, sequenced in a study of cytomegalovirus exposure and HLA in healthy donors. Assay used: immunoSEQ multiplex PCR; TCRdb lists only in-frame clones, some missing. The data hold some 140,000 clones, with approximately 80% observed a single time. Sequenced input: PBMCs. These receptors were collected from a young man in good health and CMV-seronegative. CDR3s leave out the opening cysteine and the closing phenylalanine or tryptophan. Each record gives: V gene, J gene, CDR3 protein.

v_call: TRBV6-6; j_call: TRBJ2-7; cdr3_aa: ASSNQGYEQY
v_call: TRBV2; j_call: TRBJ1-1; cdr3_aa: ASSERDRDTEAF
v_call: TRBV9; j_call: TRBJ2-1; cdr3_aa: ASSVGSGNNEQF
v_call: TRBV15; j_call: TRBJ1-1; cdr3_aa: ATSGENGQGVTEAF
v_call: TRBV21-1; j_call: TRBJ1-5; cdr3_aa: ASSKALSAGRNQPQH
v_call: TRBV7-3; j_call: TRBJ2-1; cdr3_aa: ASSLEGTSGKGEQF
v_call: TRBV7-8; j_call: TRBJ2-7; cdr3_aa: ASSWTGHYEQY
v_call: TRBV9; j_call: TRBJ2-3; cdr3_aa: ASSVGGLALTDTQY
v_call: TRBV7-7; j_call: TRBJ2-2; cdr3_aa: ASSFRVGTGELF
v_call: TRBV5-1; j_call: TRBJ2-7; cdr3_aa: ASSQGQGNSYEQY
v_call: TRBV6-5; j_call: TRBJ1-1; cdr3_aa: ASRKTGGGNTEAF
v_call: TRBV6-1; j_call: TRBJ1-1; cdr3_aa: ASREGAHTNTEAF
v_call: TRBV5-1; j_call: TRBJ1-1; cdr3_aa: ASSLVSGGSTEAF
v_call: TRBV7-8; j_call: TRBJ2-7; cdr3_aa: ASNLGVLSSYEQY
v_call: TRBV25-1; j_call: TRBJ1-3; cdr3_aa: ASSLQGEDTIY
v_call: TRBV28; j_call: TRBJ1-1; cdr3_aa: ASSLPGQGDTEAF
v_call: TRBV7-7; j_call: TRBJ2-1; cdr3_aa: ASSSGQGRDNEQF
v_call: TRBV28; j_call: TRBJ2-7; cdr3_aa: ASRRDSATYEQY
v_call: TRBV2; j_call: TRBJ2-3; cdr3_aa: AIQGGGFEKITDTQY
v_call: TRBV5-6; j_call: TRBJ2-5; cdr3_aa: ASSLLAGAAGTFETQY
v_call: TRBV2; j_call: TRBJ2-7; cdr3_aa: ASSAGHYGYEQY
v_call: TRBV11-3; j_call: TRBJ2-7; cdr3_aa: ASSPASGLSYEQY
v_call: TRBV2; j_call: TRBJ2-2; cdr3_aa: ASSFSGRASGELF
v_call: TRBV19; j_call: TRBJ2-1; cdr3_aa: ASSITGAYNEQF
v_call: TRBV6-1; j_call: TRBJ1-1; cdr3_aa: ASSVMTGVNTEAF
v_call: TRBV15; j_call: TRBJ2-1; cdr3_aa: ATSRQTSGPYNEQF
v_call: TRBV4-1; j_call: TRBJ1-2; cdr3_aa: ASSPSTGGFIYGYT
v_call: TRBV2; j_call: TRBJ2-7; cdr3_aa: ASRQLADYEQY
v_call: TRBV6-5; j_call: TRBJ1-2; cdr3_aa: ASSPRYRGGGGYT
v_call: TRBV7-3; j_call: TRBJ2-1; cdr3_aa: ASSYSGSSYNEQF